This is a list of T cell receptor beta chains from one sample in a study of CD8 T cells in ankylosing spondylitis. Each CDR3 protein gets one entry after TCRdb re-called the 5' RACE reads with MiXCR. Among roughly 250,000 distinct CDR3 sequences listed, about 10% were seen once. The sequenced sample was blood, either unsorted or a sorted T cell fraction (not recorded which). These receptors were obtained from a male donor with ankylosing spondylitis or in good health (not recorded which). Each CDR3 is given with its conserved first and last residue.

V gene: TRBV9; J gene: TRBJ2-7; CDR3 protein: CASSAGTSGTYEQYF
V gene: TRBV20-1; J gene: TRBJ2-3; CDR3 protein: CSARDAKRGAGDTQYF
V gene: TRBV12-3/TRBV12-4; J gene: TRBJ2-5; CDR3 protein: CASSLSSREAQYF
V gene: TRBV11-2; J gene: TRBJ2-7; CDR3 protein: CASSLQGLAGGIIYEQYF
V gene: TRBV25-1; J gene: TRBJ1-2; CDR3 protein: CASSEWDGLPNYGYTF
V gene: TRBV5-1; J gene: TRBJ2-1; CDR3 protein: CASSFGLADYNEQFF
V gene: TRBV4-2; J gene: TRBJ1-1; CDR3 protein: CASGRRNSIMNTEAFF
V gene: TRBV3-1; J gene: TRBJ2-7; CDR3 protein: CASSRLAGGTYEQYF
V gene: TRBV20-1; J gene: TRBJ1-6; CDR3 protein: CSARRQLGSPLHF
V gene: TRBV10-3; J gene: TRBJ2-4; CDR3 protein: CAIRQENIQYF
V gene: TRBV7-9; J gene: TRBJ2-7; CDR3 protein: CASGEAQHYEQYF
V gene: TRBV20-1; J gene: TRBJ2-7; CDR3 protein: CSARDLERAYEQYF
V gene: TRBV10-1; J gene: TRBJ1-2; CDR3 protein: CASSKTGSYGYTF
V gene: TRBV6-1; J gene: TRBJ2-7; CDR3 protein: CASSERGNEQYF
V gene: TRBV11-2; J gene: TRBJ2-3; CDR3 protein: CASSLDAGQRFPLSTDTQYF
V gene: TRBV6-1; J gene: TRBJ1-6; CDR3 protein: CASSADRGGSPLHF
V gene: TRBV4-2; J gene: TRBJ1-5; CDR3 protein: CASSHEGAGNQPQHF
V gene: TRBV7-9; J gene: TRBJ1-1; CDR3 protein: CASSLWQGGIKAEAFF
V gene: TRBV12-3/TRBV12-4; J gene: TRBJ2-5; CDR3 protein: CASSFGLAGGPRETQYF
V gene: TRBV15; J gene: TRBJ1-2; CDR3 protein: CATSRTGTSNYGYTF
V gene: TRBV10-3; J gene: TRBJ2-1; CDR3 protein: CATDERDSSYNEQFF
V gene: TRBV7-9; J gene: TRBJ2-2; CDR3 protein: CASSRTRISGELFF
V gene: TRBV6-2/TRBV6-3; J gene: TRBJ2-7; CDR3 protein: CASSYSKGQTYEQYF